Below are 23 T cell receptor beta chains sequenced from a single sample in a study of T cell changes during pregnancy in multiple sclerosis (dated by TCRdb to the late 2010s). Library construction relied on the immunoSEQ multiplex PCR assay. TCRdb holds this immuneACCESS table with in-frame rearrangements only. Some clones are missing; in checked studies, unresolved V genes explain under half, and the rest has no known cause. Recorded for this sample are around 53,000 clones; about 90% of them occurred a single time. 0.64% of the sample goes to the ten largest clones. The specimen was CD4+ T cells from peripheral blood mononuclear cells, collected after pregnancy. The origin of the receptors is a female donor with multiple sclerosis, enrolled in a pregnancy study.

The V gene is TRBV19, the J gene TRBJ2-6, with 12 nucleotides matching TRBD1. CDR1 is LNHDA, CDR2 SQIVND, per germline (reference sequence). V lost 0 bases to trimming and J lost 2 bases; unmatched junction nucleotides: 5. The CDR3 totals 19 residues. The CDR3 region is CASSIDRGTGGPGANVLTF. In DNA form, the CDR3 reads TGTGCCAGTAGTATAGATCGAGGGACAGGGGGCCCTGGGGCCAACGTCCTGACTTTC.

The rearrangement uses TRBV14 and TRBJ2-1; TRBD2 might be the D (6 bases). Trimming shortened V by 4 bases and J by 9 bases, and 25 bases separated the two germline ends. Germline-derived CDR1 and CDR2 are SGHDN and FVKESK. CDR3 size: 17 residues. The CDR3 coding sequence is TGTGCCAGCAGCCTTTGGGGCCGGGGGACCGTCCAGGGTGAGCAGTTCTTC. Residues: CASSLWGRGTVQGEQFF.

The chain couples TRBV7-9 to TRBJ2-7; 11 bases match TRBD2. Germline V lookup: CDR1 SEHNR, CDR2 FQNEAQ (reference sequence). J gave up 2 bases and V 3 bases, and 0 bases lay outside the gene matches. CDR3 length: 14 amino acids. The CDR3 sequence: CASSLTSGTYEQYF. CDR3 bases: TGTGCCAGCAGCTTGACTAGCGGGACCTACGAGCAGTACTTC.

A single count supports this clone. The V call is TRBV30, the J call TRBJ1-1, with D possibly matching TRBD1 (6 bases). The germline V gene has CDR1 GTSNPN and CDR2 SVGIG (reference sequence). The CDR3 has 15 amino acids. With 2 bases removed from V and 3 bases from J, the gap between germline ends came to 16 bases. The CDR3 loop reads CAWSSWGGADTEAFF. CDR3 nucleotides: TGTGCCTGGAGTTCGTGGGGGGGGGCAGACACTGAAGCTTTCTTT.

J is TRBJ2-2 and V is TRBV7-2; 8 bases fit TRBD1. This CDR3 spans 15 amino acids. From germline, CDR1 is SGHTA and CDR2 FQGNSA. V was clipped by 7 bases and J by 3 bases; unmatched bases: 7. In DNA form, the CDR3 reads TGTGCCAGCAACTTGGACAGGGCCTACACCGGGGAGCTGTTTTTT. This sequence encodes CASNLDRAYTGELFF.

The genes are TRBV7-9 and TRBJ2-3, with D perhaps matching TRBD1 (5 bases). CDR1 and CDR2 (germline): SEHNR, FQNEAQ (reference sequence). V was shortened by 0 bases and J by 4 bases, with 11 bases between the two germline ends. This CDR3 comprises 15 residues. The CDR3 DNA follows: TGTGCCAGCAGCTTAGCGGCAGGGAAGGCAGATACGCAGTATTTT. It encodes CASSLAAGKADTQYF.

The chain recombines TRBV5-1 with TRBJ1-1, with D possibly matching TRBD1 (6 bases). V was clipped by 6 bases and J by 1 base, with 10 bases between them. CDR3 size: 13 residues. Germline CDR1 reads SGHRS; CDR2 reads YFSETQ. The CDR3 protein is CASTRDTNTEAFF. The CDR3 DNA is TGCGCCAGCACCCGGGACACGAACACTGAAGCTTTCTTT.

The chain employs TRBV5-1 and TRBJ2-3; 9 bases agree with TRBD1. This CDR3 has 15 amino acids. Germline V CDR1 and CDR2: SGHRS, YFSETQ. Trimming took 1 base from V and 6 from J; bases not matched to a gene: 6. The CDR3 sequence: CASSLTGGPGDTQYF. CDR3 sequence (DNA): TGCGCCAGCAGCTTGACAGGGGGCCCCGGTGATACGCAGTATTTT.

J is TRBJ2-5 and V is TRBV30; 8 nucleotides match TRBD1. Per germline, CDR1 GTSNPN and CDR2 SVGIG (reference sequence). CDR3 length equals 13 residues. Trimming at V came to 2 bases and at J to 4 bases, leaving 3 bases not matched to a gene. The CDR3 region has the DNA TGTGCCTGGAGTCCCGGACAGGGAGAGACCCAGTACTTC. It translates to CAWSPGQGETQYF.

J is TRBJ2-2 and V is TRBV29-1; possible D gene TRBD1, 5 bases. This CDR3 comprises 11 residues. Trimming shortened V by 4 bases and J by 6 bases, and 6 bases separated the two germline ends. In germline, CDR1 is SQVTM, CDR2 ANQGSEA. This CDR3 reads CSVAGPGELFF. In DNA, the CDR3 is TGCAGCGTTGCAGGGCCCGGGGAGCTGTTTTTT.

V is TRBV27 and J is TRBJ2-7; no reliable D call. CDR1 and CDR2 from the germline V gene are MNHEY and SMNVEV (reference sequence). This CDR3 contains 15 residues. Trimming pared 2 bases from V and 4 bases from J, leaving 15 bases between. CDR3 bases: TGTGCCAGCAGTTTAGGAGCCGGTTCCCTATACGAGCAGTACTTC. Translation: CASSLGAGSLYEQYF.

CDR3 in amino acids: CASTRGGATDTQYF. The CDR3 DNA reads as TGTGCCAGCACCCGGGGGGGGGCCACAGATACGCAGTATTTT. The chain couples TRBV2 to TRBJ2-3; 8 bases line up with TRBD2. Germline CDR1 SNHLY, CDR2 FYNNEI. V gave up 7 bases and J gave up 2 bases; unmatched junction bases: 5. The CDR3 is made up of 14 amino acids.

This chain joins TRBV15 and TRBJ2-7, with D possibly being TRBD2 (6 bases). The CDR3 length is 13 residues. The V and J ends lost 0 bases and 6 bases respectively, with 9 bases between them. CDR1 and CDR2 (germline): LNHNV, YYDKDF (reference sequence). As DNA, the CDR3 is TGTGCCACCAGCAGAGATCAGGGAGGCGAGCAGTACTTC. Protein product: CATSRDQGGEQYF. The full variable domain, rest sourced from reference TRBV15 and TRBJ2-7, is DAMVIQNPRYQVTQFGKPVTLSCSQTLNHNVMYWYQQKSSQAPKLLFHYYDKDFNNEADTPDNFQSRRPNTSFCFLDIRSPGLGDTAMYLCATSRDQGGEQYFGPGTRLTVT.

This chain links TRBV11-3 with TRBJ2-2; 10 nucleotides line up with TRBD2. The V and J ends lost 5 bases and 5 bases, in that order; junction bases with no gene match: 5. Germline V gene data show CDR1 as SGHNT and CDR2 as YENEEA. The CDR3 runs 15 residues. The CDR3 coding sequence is TGTGCCAGCAGCGCCCCGGGACTAGCGACCGGGGAGCTGTTTTTT. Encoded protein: CASSAPGLATGELFF.

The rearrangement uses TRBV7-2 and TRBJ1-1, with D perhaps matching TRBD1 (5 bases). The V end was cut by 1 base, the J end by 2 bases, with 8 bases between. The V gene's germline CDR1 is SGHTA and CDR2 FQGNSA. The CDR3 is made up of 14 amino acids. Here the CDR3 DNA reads TGTGCCAGCAGCTTAGGTAGGACAAACACTGAAGCTTTCTTT. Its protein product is CASSLGRTNTEAFF.

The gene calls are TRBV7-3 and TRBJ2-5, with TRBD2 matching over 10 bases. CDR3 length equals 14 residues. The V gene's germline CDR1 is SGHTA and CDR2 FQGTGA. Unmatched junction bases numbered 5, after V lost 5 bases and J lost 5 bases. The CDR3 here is CASSKGAGGETQYF. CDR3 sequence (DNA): TGTGCCAGCAGCAAGGGAGCGGGGGGGGAGACCCAGTACTTC.

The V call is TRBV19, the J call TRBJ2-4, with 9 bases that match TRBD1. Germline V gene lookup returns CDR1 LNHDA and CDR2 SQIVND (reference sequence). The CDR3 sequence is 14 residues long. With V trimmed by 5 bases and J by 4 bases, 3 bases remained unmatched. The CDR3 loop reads CASSFGQGKNIQYF. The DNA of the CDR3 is TGTGCCAGTAGTTTCGGACAGGGGAAAAACATTCAGTACTTC.

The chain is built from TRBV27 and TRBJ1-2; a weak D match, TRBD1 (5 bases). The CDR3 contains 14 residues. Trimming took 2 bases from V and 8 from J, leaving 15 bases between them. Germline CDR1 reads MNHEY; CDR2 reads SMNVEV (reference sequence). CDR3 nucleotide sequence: TGTGCCAGCAGTTTAGGGGCAGGTCCCTCAGGCTACACCTTC. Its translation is CASSLGAGPSGYTF.

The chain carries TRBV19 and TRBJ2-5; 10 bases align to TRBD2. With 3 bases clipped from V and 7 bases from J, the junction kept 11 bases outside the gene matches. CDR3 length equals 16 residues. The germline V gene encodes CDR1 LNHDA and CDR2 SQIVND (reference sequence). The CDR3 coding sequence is TGTGCCAGTAGTATGCGGACTAGCGGAGGGCCCGGGACCCAGTACTTC. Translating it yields CASSMRTSGGPGTQYF. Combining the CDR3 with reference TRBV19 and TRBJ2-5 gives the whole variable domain DGGITQSPKYLFRKEGQNVTLSCEQNLNHDAMYWYRQDPGQGLRLIYYSQIVNDFQKGDIAEGYSVSREKKESFPLTVTSAQKNPTAFYLCASSMRTSGGPGTQYFGPGTRLLVL.

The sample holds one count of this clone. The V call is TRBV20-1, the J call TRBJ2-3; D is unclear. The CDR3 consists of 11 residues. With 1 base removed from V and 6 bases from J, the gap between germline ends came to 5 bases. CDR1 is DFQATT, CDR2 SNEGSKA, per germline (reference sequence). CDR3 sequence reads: CSARVADTQYF. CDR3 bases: TGCAGTGCTAGAGTTGCGGATACGCAGTATTTT.

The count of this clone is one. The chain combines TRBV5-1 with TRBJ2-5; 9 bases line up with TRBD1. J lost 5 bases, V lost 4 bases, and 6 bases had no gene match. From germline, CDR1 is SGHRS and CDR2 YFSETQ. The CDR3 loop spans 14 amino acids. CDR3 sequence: CASSTGTGRETQYF. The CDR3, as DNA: TGCGCCAGCAGCACGGGGACAGGGCGGGAGACCCAGTACTTC.

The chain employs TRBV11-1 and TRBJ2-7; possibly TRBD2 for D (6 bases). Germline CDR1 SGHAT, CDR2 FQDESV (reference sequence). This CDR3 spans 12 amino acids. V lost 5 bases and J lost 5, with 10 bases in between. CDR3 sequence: CASSVRRDEQYF. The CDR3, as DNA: TGTGCCAGCAGCGTTAGGAGGGACGAGCAGTACTTC.

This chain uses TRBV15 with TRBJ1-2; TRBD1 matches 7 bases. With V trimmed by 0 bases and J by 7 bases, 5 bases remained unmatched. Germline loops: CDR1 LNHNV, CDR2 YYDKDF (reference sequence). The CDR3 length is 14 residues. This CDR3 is CATSRESGGLGYTF. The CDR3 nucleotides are TGTGCCACCAGCAGAGAGTCAGGGGGTCTTGGCTACACCTTC.